The next 8 T cell receptor beta chains were all read from a single sample in a study of T cells in Graves' hyperthyroidism and ophthalmopathy. TCR beta CDR3 regions were amplified from RNA. A first-round RT-PCR of the TCR CDR3 used the HTBI primer set. One entry per CDR3 protein, called by TCRdb with MiXCR from the multiplex PCR reads. This sample carries hundreds of thousands of distinct CDR3 sequences, approximately 15% of them seen once, and the ten largest clones take 13% to 15%. Sequenced sample: blood. Receptors originate from a woman aged 18-29 years with Graves' hyperthyroidism.

This clonotype occurred a few times. The chain employs TRBV24-1 and TRBJ2-5; tentative D call: TRBD1 (5 bases). Germline values: CDR1 KGHDR, CDR2 SFDVKD. Trimming left V 6 bases short and J 4 bases short, with 8 bases between. This CDR3 region has 12 residues. The CDR3, as DNA: TGTGCCACCAGTAGGGGTGTAGAGACCCAGTACTTC. Amino acid sequence: CATSRGVETQYF.

This clonotype was recorded once. The chain links TRBV4-1 to TRBJ1-1; D remains ambiguous. The V and J ends lost 2 bases and 1 base respectively, with 8 bases between them. CDR1 MGHRA and CDR2 YSYEKL come from the germline V gene. This CDR3 has 14 residues. CDR3 sequence: CASSQWQWNTEAFF. The CDR3 nucleotides are TGCGCCAGCAGCCAATGGCAATGGAACACTGAAGCTTTCTTT.

The chain links TRBV9 to TRBJ2-1; D gene unclear. Trimming took 4 bases from V and 4 from J, leaving 9 bases between them. Per germline, CDR1 SGDLS and CDR2 YYNGEE. CDR3 length: 13 amino acids. CDR3 coding DNA: TGTGCCAGCAGCCTTCCACCTTACAATGAGCAGTTCTTC. Its protein product is CASSLPPYNEQFF.

This clonotype has at least ten counts. This chain uses TRBV11-2 with TRBJ1-3, with D uncertain. Trimming took 8 bases from V and 0 from J, leaving 11 bases between them. The CDR3 covers 14 residues. Looked up from germline, CDR1 is SGHAT and CDR2 is FQNNGV. The CDR3 spells CASGAPSSGNTIYF. In DNA form, the CDR3 reads TGTGCCAGCGGAGCCCCGAGCTCTGGAAACACCATATATTTT.

This clonotype has a handful of counts. The rearrangement joins TRBV5-4 to TRBJ2-2, with 9 bases aligning to TRBD1. The CDR3 has 15 residues. Looked up from germline, CDR1 is SGHNT and CDR2 is YYREEE (reference sequence). The junction had 6 bases not matched to a gene; V was cut back by 4 bases and J by 5 bases. The CDR3 DNA follows: TGTGCCAGCAGCATGGGGACAGGGAGGACCGGGGAGCTGTTTTTT. Its protein is CASSMGTGRTGELFF. Based on the CDR3 plus reference TRBV5-4 and TRBJ2-2, the full variable domain is ETGVTQSPTHLIKTRGQQVTLRCSSQSGHNTVSWYQQALGQGPQFIFQYYREEENGRGNFPPRFSGLQFPNYSSELNVNALELDDSALYLCASSMGTGRTGELFFGEGSRLTVL.

This clonotype was picked up many times. This sequence joins TRBV3-1 and TRBJ2-7; possible D gene TRBD2, 6 bases. V lost 2 bases and J lost 2, with 25 bases in between. This CDR3 is built from 19 residues. Germline assignment: CDR1 LGHDT and CDR2 YNNKEL (reference sequence). This CDR3 reads CASSQSGREVEPLTYEQYF. For the CDR3, the DNA is TGTGCCAGCAGCCAATCTGGAAGGGAGGTGGAGCCGCTAACCTACGAGCAGTACTTC.

This clonotype has a count of ten or more. The chain uses TRBV18 and TRBJ1-1; the D gene is possibly TRBD1 (6 bases). The V end lost 3 bases, the J end lost 4 bases, and 12 bases lay between the germline ends. Germline CDR1 KGHSH, CDR2 LQKENI. This CDR3 has 14 amino acids. CDR3 residues: CASSPSGVSTEAFF. The CDR3 bases are TGTGCCAGCTCACCCTCAGGGGTCAGCACTGAAGCTTTCTTT.

This chain links TRBV11-2 with TRBJ2-2; weak D call: TRBD2 (6 bases). Between the trimmed V and J ends, which lost 5 bases and 1 base, there was a span of 17 bases. The CDR3 has 17 residues. From germline, CDR1 is SGHAT and CDR2 FQNNGV. CDR3 in DNA: TGTGCCAGCAGCCTGGGCTGGACTACCCTGAACACCGGGGAGCTGTTTTTT. This codes for CASSLGWTTLNTGELFF.